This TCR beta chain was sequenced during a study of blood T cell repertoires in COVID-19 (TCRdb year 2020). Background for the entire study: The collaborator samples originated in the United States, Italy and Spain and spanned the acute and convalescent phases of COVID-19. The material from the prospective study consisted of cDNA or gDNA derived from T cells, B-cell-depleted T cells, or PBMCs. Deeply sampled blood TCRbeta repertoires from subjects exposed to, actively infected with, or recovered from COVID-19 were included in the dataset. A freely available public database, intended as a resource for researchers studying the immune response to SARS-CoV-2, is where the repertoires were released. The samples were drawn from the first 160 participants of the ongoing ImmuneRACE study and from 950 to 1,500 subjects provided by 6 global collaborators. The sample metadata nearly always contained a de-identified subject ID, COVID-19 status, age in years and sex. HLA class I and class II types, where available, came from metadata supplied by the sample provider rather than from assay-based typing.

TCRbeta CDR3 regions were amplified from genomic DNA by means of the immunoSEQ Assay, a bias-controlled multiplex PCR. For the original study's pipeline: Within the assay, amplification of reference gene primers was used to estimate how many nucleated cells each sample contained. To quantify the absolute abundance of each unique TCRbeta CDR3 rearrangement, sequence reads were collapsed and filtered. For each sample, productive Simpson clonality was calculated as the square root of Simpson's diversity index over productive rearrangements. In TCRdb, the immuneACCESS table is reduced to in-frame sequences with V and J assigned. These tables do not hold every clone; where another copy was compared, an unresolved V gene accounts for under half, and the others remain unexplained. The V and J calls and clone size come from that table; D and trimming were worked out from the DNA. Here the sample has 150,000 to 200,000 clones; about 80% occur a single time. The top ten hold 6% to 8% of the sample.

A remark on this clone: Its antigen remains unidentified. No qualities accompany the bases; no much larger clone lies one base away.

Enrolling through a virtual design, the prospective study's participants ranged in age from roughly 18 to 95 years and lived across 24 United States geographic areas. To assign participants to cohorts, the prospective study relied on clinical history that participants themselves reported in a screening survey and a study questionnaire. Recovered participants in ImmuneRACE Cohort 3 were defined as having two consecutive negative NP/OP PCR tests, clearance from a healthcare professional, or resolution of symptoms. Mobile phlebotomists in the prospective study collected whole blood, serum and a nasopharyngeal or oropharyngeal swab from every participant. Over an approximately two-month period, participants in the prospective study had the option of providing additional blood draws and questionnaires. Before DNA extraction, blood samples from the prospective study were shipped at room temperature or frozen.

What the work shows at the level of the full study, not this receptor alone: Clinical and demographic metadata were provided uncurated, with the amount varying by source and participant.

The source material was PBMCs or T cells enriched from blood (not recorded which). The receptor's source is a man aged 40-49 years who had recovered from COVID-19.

The CDR3 protein sequence reads: CASKQGFGTEAFF. The nucleotide sequence reads TGTGCCAGCAAGCAGGGGTTTGGGACTGAAGCTTTCTTT. The rearrangement joined TRBV28 to TRBJ1-1; TRBD1 is a weak D gene call, 6 bases matching. V is shortened by 7 bases, J by 5 bases, and the region joining them spans 14 bases. CDR1 MDHEN and CDR2 SYDVKM were looked up in the germline V gene. Taken from cysteine to phenylalanine, the CDR3 has 13 residues. Only CDR3 DNA remains: 39 bases, in frame from the first base.